A single sample is the source of the 8 T cell receptor beta chains below, sequenced in a study of metastatic and nonmetastatic thyroid tumors. Via MiXCR, TCRdb re-called the PCR reads. Found here are roughly 83,000 clones, more than 12% of them singletons; the top ten hold roughly 3.6%. All patients were treatment-naive before thyroid surgery. Source material: blood. Receptors were obtained from a female donor with papillary thyroid cancer or a benign thyroid nodule (not recorded which). Some clones in this sample may be carry-over from other donors' samples.

At least ten counts were recorded for this clone. J is TRBJ2-5 and V is TRBV19; perhaps TRBD2 as D (5 bases). The V gene's germline CDR1 is LNHDA and CDR2 SQIVND (reference sequence). V was trimmed by 3 bases and J by 4 bases, leaving 12 bases between them. The CDR3 has 14 residues. The CDR3 DNA sequence: TGTGCCAGTAGTATGTCTAGCCCGGGAGAGACCCAGTACTTC. Amino acid sequence: CASSMSSPGETQYF.

This clone appeared many times. The chain carries TRBV15 and TRBJ1-1; D possibly corresponds to TRBD1 (6 bases). The V gene lost 0 bases and the J gene lost 0 bases, with 11 bases spanning the gap. Looked up from germline, CDR1 is LNHNV and CDR2 is YYDKDF (reference sequence). The CDR3 is made up of 16 amino acids. The CDR3 bases are TGTGCCACCAGCAGAGATGGTCAGGGGTTGAACACTGAAGCTTTCTTT. Protein: CATSRDGQGLNTEAFF. Based on the CDR3 plus reference TRBV15 and TRBJ1-1, the full variable domain is DAMVIQNPRYQVTQFGKPVTLSCSQTLNHNVMYWYQQKSSQAPKLLFHYYDKDFNNEADTPDNFQSRRPNTSFCFLDIRSPGLGDTAMYLCATSRDGQGLNTEAFFGQGTRLTVV.

This clone has at least ten counts. The V call is TRBV20-1, the J call TRBJ1-2; no clear D. The CDR3 contains 12 residues. Trimming took 3 bases from V and 8 from J, leaving 13 bases between them. Germline values: CDR1 DFQATT, CDR2 SNEGSKA (reference sequence). CDR3 sequence: CSASRDPGGYTF. The CDR3 DNA reads as TGCAGTGCTAGTCGGGATCCGGGCGGCTACACCTTC.

This clone was seen at least ten times. The V gene is TRBV30, the J gene TRBJ1-1; D gene uncertain. CDR3 length equals 13 residues. With 5 bases removed from V and 4 bases from J, the gap between germline ends came to 14 bases. Looked up from germline, CDR1 is GTSNPN and CDR2 is SVGIG (reference sequence). The CDR3 DNA sequence: TGTGCCTGGTCCCCCTTGGAGGGCACTGAAGCTTTCTTT. This gives the protein CAWSPLEGTEAFF.

Many counts were recorded for this clone. The gene calls are TRBV7-3 and TRBJ2-7; maybe TRBD2 (5 bases). CDR3 length: 15 residues. The germline gives CDR1 SGHTA, CDR2 FQGTGA. V lost 5 bases, J lost 2 bases, and 16 bases lay in between. The CDR3 loop reads CASSDGISGAYEQYF. For the CDR3, the DNA is TGTGCCAGCAGCGATGGGATATCCGGGGCCTACGAGCAGTACTTC.

This clone was seen a few times. This clone may be a read error of a much larger clone one base away. This chain connects TRBV28 to TRBJ2-2; 9 nucleotides match TRBD1. This CDR3 is 16 amino acids long. J lost 7 bases, V lost 11 bases, and 17 bases had no gene match. Germline V lookup: CDR1 MDHEN, CDR2 SYDVKM. The CDR3 protein is CAGTSAGTGLIGELFF. CDR3 in DNA: TGTGCCGGCACCTCCGCCGGGACAGGGTTAATCGGGGAGCTGTTTTTT.

At least ten counts were recorded for this clone. This sequence joins TRBV7-9 and TRBJ1-2, with D possibly matching TRBD1 (6 bases). V was trimmed by 5 bases and J by 7 bases, leaving 17 bases between them. CDR3 size: 14 residues. Germline V gene sequence: CDR1 SEHNR, CDR2 FQNEAQ (reference sequence). In nucleotides, the CDR3 is TGTGCCAGCAGCCCTCCGGGGGCGAGGGGTGGCTACACCTTC. Amino acid sequence: CASSPPGARGGYTF.

At least ten counts were recorded for this clone. The chain combines TRBV7-9 with TRBJ1-4; D ambiguous. Trimming pared 7 bases from V and 6 bases from J, leaving 15 bases between. The length of the CDR3 is 14 residues. Germline CDR1 reads SEHNR; CDR2 reads FQNEAQ (reference sequence). The CDR3 sequence: CASKAAARHEKLFF. CDR3 DNA sequence: TGTGCCAGCAAGGCGGCGGCACGCCATGAAAAACTGTTTTTT. The full variable domain, its missing parts supplied by reference TRBV7-9 and TRBJ1-4, is DTGVSQNPRHKITKRGQNVTFRCDPISEHNRLYWYRQTLGQGPEFLTYFQNEAQLEKSRLLSDRFSAERPKGSFSTLEIQRTEQGDSAMYLCASKAAARHEKLFFGSGTQLSVL.